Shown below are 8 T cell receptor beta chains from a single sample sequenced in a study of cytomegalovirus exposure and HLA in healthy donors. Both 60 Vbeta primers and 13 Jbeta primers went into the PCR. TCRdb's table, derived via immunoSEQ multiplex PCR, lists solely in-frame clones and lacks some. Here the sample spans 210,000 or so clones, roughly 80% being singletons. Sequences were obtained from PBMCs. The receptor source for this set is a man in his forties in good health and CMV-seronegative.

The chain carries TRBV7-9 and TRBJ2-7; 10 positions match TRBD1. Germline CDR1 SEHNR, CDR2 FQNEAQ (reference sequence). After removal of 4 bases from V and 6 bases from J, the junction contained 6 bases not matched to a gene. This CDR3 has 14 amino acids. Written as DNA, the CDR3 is TGTGCCAGCAGCTCCGGGACAGGGGCAACCGAGCAGTACTTC. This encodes CASSSGTGATEQYF. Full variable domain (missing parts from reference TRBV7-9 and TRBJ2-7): DTGVSQNPRHKITKRGQNVTFRCDPISEHNRLYWYRQTLGQGPEFLTYFQNEAQLEKSRLLSDRFSAERPKGSFSTLEIQRTEQGDSAMYLCASSSGTGATEQYFGPGTRLTVT.

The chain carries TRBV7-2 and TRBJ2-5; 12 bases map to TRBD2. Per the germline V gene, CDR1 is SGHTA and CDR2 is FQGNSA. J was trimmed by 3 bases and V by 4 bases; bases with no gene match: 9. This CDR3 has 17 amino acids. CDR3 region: CASSSFLTSGGKETQYF. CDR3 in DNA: TGTGCCAGCAGCTCATTCTTGACTAGCGGGGGTAAAGAGACCCAGTACTTC.

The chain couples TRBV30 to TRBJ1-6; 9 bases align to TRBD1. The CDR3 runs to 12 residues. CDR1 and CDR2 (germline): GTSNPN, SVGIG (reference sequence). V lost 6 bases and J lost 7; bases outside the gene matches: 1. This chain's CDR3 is CACDRGNSPLHF. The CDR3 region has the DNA TGTGCCTGTGACAGGGGGAATTCACCCCTCCACTTT.

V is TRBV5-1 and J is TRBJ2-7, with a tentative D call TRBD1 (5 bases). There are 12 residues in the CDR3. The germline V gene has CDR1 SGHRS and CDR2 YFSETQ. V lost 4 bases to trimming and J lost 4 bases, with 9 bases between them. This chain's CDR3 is CASSQQGYEQYF. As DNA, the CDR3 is TGCGCCAGCAGCCAGCAGGGTTACGAGCAGTACTTC. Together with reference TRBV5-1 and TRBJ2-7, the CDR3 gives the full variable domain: KAGVTQTPRYLIKTRGQQVTLSCSPISGHRSVSWYQQTPGQGLQFLFEYFSETQRNKGNFPGRFSGRQFSNSRSEMNVSTLELGDSALYLCASSQQGYEQYFGPGTRLTVT.

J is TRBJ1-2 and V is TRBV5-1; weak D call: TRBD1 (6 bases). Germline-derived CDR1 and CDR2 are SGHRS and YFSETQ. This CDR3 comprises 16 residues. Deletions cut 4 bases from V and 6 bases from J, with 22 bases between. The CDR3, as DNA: TGCGCCAGCAGCCCCCACCTACCGGACAGTATTAATGGCTACACCTTC. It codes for CASSPHLPDSINGYTF.

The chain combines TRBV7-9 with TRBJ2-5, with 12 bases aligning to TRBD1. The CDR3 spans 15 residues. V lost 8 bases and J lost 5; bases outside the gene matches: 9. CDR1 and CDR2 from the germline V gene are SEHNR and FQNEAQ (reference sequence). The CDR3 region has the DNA TGTGCCAGCGCATGGGGGACAGGGGGCTTGGAGACCCAGTACTTC. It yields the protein CASAWGTGGLETQYF.

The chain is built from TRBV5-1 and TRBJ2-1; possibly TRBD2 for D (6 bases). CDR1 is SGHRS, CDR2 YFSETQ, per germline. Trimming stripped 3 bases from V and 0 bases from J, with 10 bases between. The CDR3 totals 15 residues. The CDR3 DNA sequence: TGCGCCAGCAGCTCGGACGGGAGCTCCTACAATGAGCAGTTCTTC. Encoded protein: CASSSDGSSYNEQFF.

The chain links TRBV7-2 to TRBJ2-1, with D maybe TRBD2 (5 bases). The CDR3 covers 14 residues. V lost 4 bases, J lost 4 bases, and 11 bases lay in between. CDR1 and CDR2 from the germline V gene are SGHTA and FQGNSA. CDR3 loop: CASSSTSLYNEQFF. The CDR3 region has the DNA TGTGCCAGCAGCTCAACTAGTTTATACAATGAGCAGTTCTTC. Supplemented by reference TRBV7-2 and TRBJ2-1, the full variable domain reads GAGVSQSPSNKVTEKGKDVELRCDPISGHTALYWYRQSLGQGLEFLIYFQGNSAPDKSGLPSDRFSAERTGGSVSTLTIQRTQQEDSAVYLCASSSTSLYNEQFFGPGTRLTVL.